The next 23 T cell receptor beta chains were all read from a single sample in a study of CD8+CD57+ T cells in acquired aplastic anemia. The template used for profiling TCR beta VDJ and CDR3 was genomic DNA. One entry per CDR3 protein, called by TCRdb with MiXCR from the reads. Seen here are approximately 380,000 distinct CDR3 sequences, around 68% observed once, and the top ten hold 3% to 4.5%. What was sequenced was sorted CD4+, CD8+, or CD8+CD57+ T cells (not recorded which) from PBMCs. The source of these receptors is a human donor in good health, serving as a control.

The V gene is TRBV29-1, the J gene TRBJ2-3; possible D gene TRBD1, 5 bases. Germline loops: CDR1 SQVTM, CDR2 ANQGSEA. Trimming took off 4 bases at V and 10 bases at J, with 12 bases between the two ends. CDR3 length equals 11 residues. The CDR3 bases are TGCAGCGTTGGGGGCAGCGACGCGCAGTATTTT. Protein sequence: CSVGGSDAQYF.

The CDR3 sequence is CATSSRKQGNQPQHF. In DNA, the CDR3 is TGTGCCACCAGCAGTAGAAAGCAGGGCAATCAGCCCCAGCATTTT. The chain is built from TRBV15 and TRBJ1-5; D unresolved. This CDR3 is built from 15 residues. V gave up 3 bases and J gave up 2 bases, with 11 bases separating them. Germline V lookup: CDR1 LNHNV, CDR2 YYDKDF (reference sequence).

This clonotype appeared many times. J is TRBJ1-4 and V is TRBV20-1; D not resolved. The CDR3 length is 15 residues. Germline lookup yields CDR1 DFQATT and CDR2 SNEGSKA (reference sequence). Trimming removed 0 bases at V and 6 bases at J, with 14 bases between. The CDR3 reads CSARDARALDEKLFF. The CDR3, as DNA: TGCAGTGCTAGAGATGCGAGGGCCCTTGATGAAAAACTGTTTTTT.

The DNA of the CDR3 is TGTGCCATCAGGAAGACAGAAGACAATTCACCCCTCCACTTT. It codes for CAIRKTEDNSPLHF. The V and J genes are TRBV10-3 and TRBJ1-6; D may be TRBD1 (5 bases). This CDR3 has 14 residues. V lost 6 bases and J 7 bases, leaving 13 bases between the germline ends. Per the germline V gene, CDR1 is ENHRY and CDR2 is SYGVKD.

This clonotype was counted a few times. CDR3 coding DNA: TGTGCCACCAGCAGAGATAGAGAGCTAGAGACCCAGTACTTC. Encoded protein: CATSRDRELETQYF. This sequence joins TRBV15 and TRBJ2-5; no definite D call. The CDR3 extends over 14 amino acids. Germline V gene sequence: CDR1 LNHNV, CDR2 YYDKDF (reference sequence). Between the trimmed V and J ends, which lost 0 bases and 4 bases, there was a span of 9 bases.

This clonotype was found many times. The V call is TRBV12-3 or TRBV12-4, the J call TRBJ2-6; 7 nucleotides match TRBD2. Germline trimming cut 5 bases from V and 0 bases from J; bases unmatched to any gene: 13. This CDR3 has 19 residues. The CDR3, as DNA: TGTGCCAGCAGTCCTAGGATGGGGCCGGGGGGCTCTGGGGCCAACGTCCTGACTTTC. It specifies CASSPRMGPGGSGANVLTF.

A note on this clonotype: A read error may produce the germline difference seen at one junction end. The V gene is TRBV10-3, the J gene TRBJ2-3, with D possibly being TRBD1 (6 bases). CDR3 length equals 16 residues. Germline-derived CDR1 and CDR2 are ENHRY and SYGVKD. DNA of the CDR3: TGCATCATCAGTGAAGGGGGTGGGGGAGCGGTAGATACGCAGTATTTT. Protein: CIISEGGGGAVDTQYF.

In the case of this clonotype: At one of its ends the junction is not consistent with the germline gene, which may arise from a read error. In DNA form, the CDR3 reads TGTGCCAGCAGCGTATCGGAGGCAGGGACGGTTGGTTACTTT. Protein: CASSVSEAGTVGYF. The V gene is TRBV7-2, the J gene TRBJ1-1; a possible D gene is TRBD1 (5 bases). There are 14 residues in the CDR3. Germline values: CDR1 SGHTA, CDR2 FQGNSA.

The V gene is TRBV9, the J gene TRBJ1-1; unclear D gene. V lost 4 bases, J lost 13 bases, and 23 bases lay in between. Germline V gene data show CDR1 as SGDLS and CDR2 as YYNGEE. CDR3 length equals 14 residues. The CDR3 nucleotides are TGTGCCAGCAGCCTATTCCGGGAGCTGAACTACGATTTCTTT. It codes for CASSLFRELNYDFF.

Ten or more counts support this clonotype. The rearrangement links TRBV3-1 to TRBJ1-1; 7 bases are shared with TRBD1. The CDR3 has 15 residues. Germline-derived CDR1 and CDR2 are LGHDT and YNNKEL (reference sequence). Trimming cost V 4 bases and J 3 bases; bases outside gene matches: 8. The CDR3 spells CASSLRDSLDTEAFF. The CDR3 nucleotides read TGTGCCAGCAGCCTAAGGGACAGTCTAGACACTGAAGCTTTCTTT.

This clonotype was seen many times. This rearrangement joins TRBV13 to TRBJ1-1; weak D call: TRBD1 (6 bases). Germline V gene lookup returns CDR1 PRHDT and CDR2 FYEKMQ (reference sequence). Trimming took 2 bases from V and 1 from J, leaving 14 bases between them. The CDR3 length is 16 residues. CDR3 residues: CASSLWEGGGNTEAFF. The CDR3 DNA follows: TGTGCCAGCAGCTTATGGGAAGGGGGGGGGAACACTGAAGCTTTCTTT.

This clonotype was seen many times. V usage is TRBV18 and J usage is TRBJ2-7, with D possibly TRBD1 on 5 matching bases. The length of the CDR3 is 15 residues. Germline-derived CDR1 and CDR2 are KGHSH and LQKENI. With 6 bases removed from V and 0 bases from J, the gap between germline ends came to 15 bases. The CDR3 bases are TGTGCCAGCTCGAGCGACAGTTTTAGCTCCTACGAGCAGTACTTC. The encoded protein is CASSSDSFSSYEQYF.

Here the CDR3 reads CASSVRRRDYNEYF. CDR3 nucleotides: TGTGCCAGCAGCGTAAGACGCAGGGACTACAATGAGTACTTC. The gene calls are TRBV9 and TRBJ2-7; 7 bases map to TRBD2. V lost 1 base to trimming and J lost 11 bases; unmatched junction nucleotides: 12. Germline-derived CDR1 and CDR2 are SGDLS and YYNGEE. The CDR3 runs 14 residues.

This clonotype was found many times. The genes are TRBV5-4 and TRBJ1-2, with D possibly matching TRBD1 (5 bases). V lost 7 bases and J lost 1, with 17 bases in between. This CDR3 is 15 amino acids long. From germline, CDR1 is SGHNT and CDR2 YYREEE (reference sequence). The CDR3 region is CASRDGANRNYGYTF. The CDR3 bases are TGTGCCAGCCGCGATGGGGCGAACCGTAACTATGGCTACACCTTC.

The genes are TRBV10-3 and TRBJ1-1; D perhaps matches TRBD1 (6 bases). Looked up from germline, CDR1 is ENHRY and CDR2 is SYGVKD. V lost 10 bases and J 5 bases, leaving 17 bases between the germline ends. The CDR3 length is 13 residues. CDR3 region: CATAQGSNTEAFF. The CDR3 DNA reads TGTGCCACTGCACAGGGCTCGAATACTGAAGCTTTCTTT.

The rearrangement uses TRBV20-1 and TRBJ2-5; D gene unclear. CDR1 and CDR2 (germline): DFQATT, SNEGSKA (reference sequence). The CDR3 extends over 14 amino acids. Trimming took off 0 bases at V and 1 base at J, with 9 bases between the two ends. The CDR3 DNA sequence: TGCAGTGCTAGAGAATCCCAGGTCCAAGAGACCCAGTACTTC. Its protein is CSARESQVQETQYF.

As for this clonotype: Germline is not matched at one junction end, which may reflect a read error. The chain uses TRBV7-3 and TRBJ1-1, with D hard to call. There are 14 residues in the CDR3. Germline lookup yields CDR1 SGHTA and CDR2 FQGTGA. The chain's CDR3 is CASSEEGDDTEDFF. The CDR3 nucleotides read TGTGCCAGCAGTGAAGAGGGAGACGACACTGAAGATTTCTTT.

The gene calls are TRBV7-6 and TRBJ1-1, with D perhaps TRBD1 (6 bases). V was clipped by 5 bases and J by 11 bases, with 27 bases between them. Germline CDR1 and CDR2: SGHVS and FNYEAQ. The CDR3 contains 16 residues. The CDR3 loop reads CASSLTGGGGRGSAFF. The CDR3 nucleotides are TGTGCCAGCAGCCTGACTGGGGGGGGGGGGCGGGGTTCCGCTTTCTTT.

The CDR3 region has the DNA TGTGCCACCAGGGAGGGTTCTAATGAAAAACTGTTTTTT. Its protein product is CATREGSNEKLFF. This chain links TRBV6-6 with TRBJ1-4; maybe TRBD1 (5 bases). Looked up from germline, CDR1 is MNHNY and CDR2 is SVGAGI (reference sequence). Trimming cost V 10 bases and J 3 bases, with 12 bases left between them. The CDR3 runs to 13 residues.

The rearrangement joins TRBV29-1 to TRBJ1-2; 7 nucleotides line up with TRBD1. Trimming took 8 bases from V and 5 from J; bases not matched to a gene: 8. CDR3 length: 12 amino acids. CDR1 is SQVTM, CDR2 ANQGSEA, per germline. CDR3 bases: TGCAGCACCACGACAGGGAGGTATGGCTACACCTTC. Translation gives CSTTTGRYGYTF.

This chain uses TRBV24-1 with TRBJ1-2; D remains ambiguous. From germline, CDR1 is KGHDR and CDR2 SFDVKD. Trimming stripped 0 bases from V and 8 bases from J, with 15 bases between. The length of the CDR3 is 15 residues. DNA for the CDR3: TGTGCCACCAGTGATTTGCACGTTGCAGGCGGGGGCTACACCTTC. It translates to CATSDLHVAGGGYTF.

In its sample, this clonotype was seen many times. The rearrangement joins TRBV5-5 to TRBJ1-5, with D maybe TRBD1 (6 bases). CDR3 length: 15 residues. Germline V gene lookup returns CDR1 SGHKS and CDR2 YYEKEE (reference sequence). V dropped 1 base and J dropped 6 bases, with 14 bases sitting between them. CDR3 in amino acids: CASSLSGARGQPQHF. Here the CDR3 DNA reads TGTGCCAGCAGCTTGTCGGGGGCTCGGGGTCAGCCCCAGCATTTT.

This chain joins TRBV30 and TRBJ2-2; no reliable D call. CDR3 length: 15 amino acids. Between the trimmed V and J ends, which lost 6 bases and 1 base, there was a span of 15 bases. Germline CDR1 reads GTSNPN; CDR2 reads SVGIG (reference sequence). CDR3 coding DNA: TGTGCCTGCCCCGAACGGACGGTGAACACCGGGGAGCTGTTTTTT. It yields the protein CACPERTVNTGELFF. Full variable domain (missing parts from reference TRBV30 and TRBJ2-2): SQTIHQWPATLVQPVGSPLSLECTVEGTSNPNLYWYRQAAGRGLQLLFYSVGIGQISSEVPQNLSASRPQDRQFILSSKKLLLSDSGFYLCACPERTVNTGELFFGEGSRLTVL.